The clone carrying this T cell receptor (beta chain) was found once. This sample stems from a study of blood T cell repertoires in COVID-19. Looking at the study overall: Samples came from the United States, Italy and Spain, spanning acute and convalescent COVID-19. PBMCs, B-cell-depleted T cells, or T cells were the source of the cDNA or gDNA that made up the material.

The junction had 3 bases not matched to a gene; V was cut back by 11 bases and J by 2 bases. The CDR3 contains 12 residues. Germline CDR1 is SNHLY and CDR2 is FYNNEI. TCRdb's copy holds only in-frame clones and misses some; the assay was immunoSEQ multiplex PCR. The repertoire holds tens of thousands of clones, roughly nine tenths seen once, with about 5.8% in the top ten. The material sequenced was peripheral blood. V is TRBV2 and J is TRBJ2-5; 9 positions match TRBD2. The sequence derives from a man in his 60s with active COVID-19. The CDR3 DNA is TGTGCCGTGACTAGCGGACAAGAGACCCAGTACTTC. This encodes CAVTSGQETQYF. The variable domain in full, with the rest retrieved from reference TRBV2 and TRBJ2-5, is EPEVTQTPSHQVTQMGQEVILRCVPISNHLYFYWYRQILGQKVEFLVSFYNNEISEKSEIFDDQFSVERPDGSNFTLKIRSTKLEDSAMYFCAVTSGQETQYFGPGTRLLVL.